This entry lists 11 T cell receptor beta chains sequenced from one sample in a study of cytotoxic CD8 clonotypes in ibrutinib-treated CLL (dated by TCRdb to the early 2020s). Taken with the paper, the label for time point translates to: roughly 12 months on ibrutinib. The library was prepared using the immunoSEQ multiplex PCR assay. TCRdb took over this immuneACCESS table, retaining in-frame rearrangements with V and J assigned. Such tables are incomplete; in checked studies, under half of the missing clones stem from an unresolved V gene, and the remainder is unexplained. This sample comprises about 140,000 clones, around 93% of them detected only once. The ten biggest clones cover 10% to 11% of the sample. This material consisted of PBMCs, taken after 12 months of ibrutinib treatment. Source of these receptors: a human donor with chronic lymphocytic leukemia.

The rearrangement uses TRBV13 and TRBJ2-1, with TRBD1 matching 9 bases. The CDR3 consists of 15 residues. V lost 5 bases, J lost 10 bases, and 12 bases stayed unmatched. In germline, CDR1 is PRHDT, CDR2 FYEKMQ (reference sequence). The CDR3 here is CASSIRGQGIWEQFF. The CDR3 nucleotides read TGTGCCAGCAGCATACGAGGACAGGGGATCTGGGAGCAGTTCTTC.

The chain links TRBV11-2 to TRBJ2-3, with 8 bases matching TRBD2. The CDR3 is 15 residues long. The V gene's germline CDR1 is SGHAT and CDR2 FQNNGV. V dropped 2 bases and J dropped 3; count of bases not matched to a gene: 4. In DNA, the CDR3 is TGTGCCAGCAGCTTAAGCGGGAGAGGGACAGATACGCAGTATTTT. Amino acids: CASSLSGRGTDTQYF.

The rearrangement uses TRBV6-5 and TRBJ2-6; tentatively, D is TRBD2 (5 bases). Germline values: CDR1 MNHEY, CDR2 SVGAGI. The CDR3 sequence is 14 residues long. V was shortened by 6 bases and J by 4 bases, with 10 bases between the two germline ends. CDR3 in DNA: TGTGCCAGCAGCGCCGCGGGCGGGGCCAACGTCCTGACTTTC. Translating it yields CASSAAGGANVLTF.

CDR3 sequence reads: CASQQGGTEAFF. The CDR3 region has the DNA TGTGCCAGCCAACAGGGGGGCACTGAAGCTTTCTTT. J is TRBJ1-1 and V is TRBV28, with TRBD1 matching 8 bases. The germline V gene encodes CDR1 MDHEN and CDR2 SYDVKM. This CDR3 comprises 12 residues. The ends lost 8 bases at V and 4 bases at J; junction bases unmatched: 3. Together with reference TRBV28 and TRBJ1-1, the CDR3 gives the full variable domain: DVKVTQSSRYLVKRTGEKVFLECVQDMDHENMFWYRQDPGLGLRLIYFSYDVKMKEKGDIPEGYSVSREKKERFSLILESASTNQTSMYLCASQQGGTEAFFGQGTRLTVV.

The sample holds a few counts of this clone. The V call is TRBV9, the J call TRBJ1-4; D is uncertain. The germline V gene has CDR1 SGDLS and CDR2 YYNGEE. Trimming pared 4 bases from V and 5 bases from J, leaving 9 bases between. The CDR3 consists of 13 residues. The DNA of the CDR3 is TGTGCCAGCAGCCGAGCCCTAAATGAAAAACTGTTTTTT. The encoded protein is CASSRALNEKLFF.

The J gene is TRBJ2-7, the V gene TRBV13; TRBD1 aligns across 8 bases. Trimming cost V 5 bases and J 0 bases; bases outside gene matches: 9. CDR1 and CDR2 from the germline V gene are PRHDT and FYEKMQ (reference sequence). The CDR3 has 16 residues. The CDR3, as DNA: TGTGCCAGCAGCCCACAGGGGGTAAAAAGCTCCTACGAGCAGTACTTC. Protein sequence: CASSPQGVKSSYEQYF.

This clone was counted a single time. This chain uses TRBV10-2 with TRBJ2-3; 14 nucleotides align to TRBD2. This CDR3 is built from 18 residues. CDR1 and CDR2 (germline): WSHSY, SAAADI. V shed 4 bases and J 0 bases; nucleotides not matched to a gene: 6. The CDR3 region has the DNA TGCGCCAGCAGTGGGGGCGGACTAGCGGGGGGTAGCACAGATACGCAGTATTTT. It codes for CASSGGGLAGGSTDTQYF.

The V call is TRBV27, the J call TRBJ1-5, with D maybe TRBD1 (5 bases). The V end lost 6 bases, the J end lost 2 bases, and 17 bases lay between the germline ends. The CDR3 contains 16 residues. Germline V lookup: CDR1 MNHEY, CDR2 SMNVEV (reference sequence). The CDR3 DNA is TGTGCCAGCAGCCCAACCAGGGTTGGCGGCAATCAGCCCCAGCATTTT. As protein: CASSPTRVGGNQPQHF.

In this sample, this clone turned up a few times. The V call is TRBV4-2, the J call TRBJ1-2; D remains ambiguous. The CDR3 spans 13 residues. V gave up 2 bases and J gave up 6 bases, with 10 bases separating them. Germline CDR1 is LGHNA and CDR2 is YNFKEQ. In DNA form, the CDR3 reads TGTGCCAGCAGCCAATTCCGGCGAGATGGCTACACCTTC. The encoded protein is CASSQFRRDGYTF.

This clone has just one count. This sequence joins TRBV14 and TRBJ2-5; D unclear. Trimming cost V 2 bases and J 5 bases, with 9 bases left between them. This CDR3 is 13 amino acids long. The germline V gene encodes CDR1 SGHDN and CDR2 FVKESK. The CDR3 nucleotides read TGTGCCAGCAGCCAACGCAGTTTGGAGACCCAGTACTTC. This encodes CASSQRSLETQYF.

V gene TRBV7-8 combines with J gene TRBJ2-3, with a weak D call TRBD2 (5 bases). V was clipped by 1 base and J by 0 bases, with 11 bases between them. This CDR3 has 16 amino acids. The V gene's germline CDR1 is SGHVS and CDR2 FQNEAQ. CDR3 residues: CASSLVPGMSTDTQYF. In nucleotides, the CDR3 is TGTGCCAGCAGCTTAGTTCCGGGAATGAGCACAGATACGCAGTATTTT.